The clone carrying this T cell receptor (beta chain) was detected a few times. This specimen belongs to a study of beta chain features in type 1 diabetes. Germline V lookup: CDR1 LGHNA, CDR2 YSLEER. V was pared by 3 bases and J by 7 bases, with 9 bases of the junction left unmatched. The CDR3 spans 15 residues. Sequenced material consisted of expressed TCRB transcripts (all of the isolated RNA was reverse transcribed). Only in-frame clones appear in the TCRdb table, and some are missing; sequencing was by immunoSEQ multiplex PCR. The sample has approximately 170,000 clones, 9% to 10% seen once. Sequencing was done on a sample of central memory CD4+ T cells from blood. This rearrangement joins TRBV4-3 to TRBJ2-5, with 9 bases matching TRBD2. This sequence was found in a woman between 18 and 29 years old in good health. As DNA, the CDR3 is TGCGCCAGCAGCCATCAACATCCAGCGGGGGGGACCCAGTACTTC. Protein product: CASSHQHPAGGTQYF.